These 30 T cell receptor beta chains share one sample of origin, sequenced in a study of blood T cells in healthy people across ages. Sample-barcoded 5' priming and a J-beta primer mix drove a second PCR of roughly 6 to 12 cycles. TCRdb re-called the 5' RACE reads through MiXCR, storing one row per CDR3 protein. The table has about 1 million distinct CDR3 sequences, more than 35% seen once. Sequenced input: blood. The receptors here all came from a woman aged 55-69 years in good health.

This chain uses TRBV6-1 with TRBJ1-2; 9 nucleotides agree with TRBD1. V lost 5 bases, J lost 0 bases, and 10 bases stayed unmatched. The CDR3 has 17 residues. CDR1 and CDR2 (germline): MNHNS, SASEGT. The CDR3, as DNA: TGTGCCAGCAGTAAAAGGAGACAGGGGGTTTCTAACTATGGCTACACCTTC. This codes for CASSKRRQGVSNYGYTF.

A remark on this clonotype: At one end the junction does not follow the germline gene, possibly because of a read error. The chain uses TRBV12-3 or TRBV12-4 and TRBJ1-5, with no clear D. This CDR3 spans 12 amino acids. The CDR3 DNA sequence: TGTGTCAGCAGTTTATTGGCTCAGCCCCAGCATTTT. Amino acids: CVSSLLAQPQHF.

This clonotype appeared a few times. V is TRBV7-2 and J is TRBJ2-7, with D possibly being TRBD1 or TRBD2 (6 bases each). Trimming pared 1 base from V and 7 bases from J, leaving 14 bases between. Germline V CDR1 and CDR2: SGHTA, FQGNSA. The CDR3 extends over 14 amino acids. The CDR3 is CASSLVAGAGEQYF. The DNA of the CDR3 is TGTGCCAGCAGCTTAGTGGCAGGGGCGGGGGAGCAGTACTTC.

This chain links TRBV9 with TRBJ2-5, with TRBD1 matching 7 bases. Trimming took 4 bases from V and 4 from J; bases not matched to a gene: 10. Germline loops: CDR1 SGDLS, CDR2 YYNGEE. This CDR3 spans 15 amino acids. For the CDR3, the DNA is TGTGCCAGCAGCCCAACAACAGGGGTAGGAGAGACCCAGTACTTC. Protein product: CASSPTTGVGETQYF.

This clonotype was observed a few times. The chain links TRBV29-1 to TRBJ2-7, with 13 bases matching TRBD2. The CDR3 extends over 16 amino acids. CDR1 is SQVTM and CDR2 is ANQGSEA in the germline V gene. The V segment lost 5 bases and the J segment 7 bases; nucleotides outside the gene matches: 14. Here the CDR3 reads CSVTTGTSGKSREQYF. The CDR3, as DNA: TGCAGCGTTACAACCGGGACTAGCGGGAAGTCCCGGGAGCAGTACTTC.

This clonotype was counted ten times or more. J is TRBJ2-7 and V is TRBV6-6; 7 nucleotides match TRBD2. With 6 bases clipped from V and 2 bases from J, the junction kept 10 bases outside the gene matches. The CDR3 runs to 15 residues. Germline V CDR1 and CDR2: MNHNY, SVGAGI (reference sequence). CDR3 nucleotides: TGTGCCAGCAGCCAACAATCTAGCGGCCCCTACGAGCAGTACTTC. Its protein is CASSQQSSGPYEQYF.

V gene TRBV10-3 combines with J gene TRBJ2-3; possible D gene TRBD1, 7 bases. The V end lost 4 bases, the J end lost 4 bases, and 12 bases lay between the germline ends. The germline V gene encodes CDR1 ENHRY and CDR2 SYGVKD. The CDR3 consists of 14 residues. Here the CDR3 reads CAISAGGGADTQYF. CDR3 nucleotide sequence: TGTGCCATCAGTGCAGGGGGAGGTGCAGATACGCAGTATTTT.

V is TRBV6-5 and J is TRBJ2-1; 12 bases align to TRBD2. Trimming took 11 bases from V and 7 from J; bases not matched to a gene: 9. There are 14 residues in the CDR3. Germline CDR1 is MNHEY and CDR2 is SVGAGI. CDR3 in amino acids: CAGIRTSGKNEQFF. The CDR3 region has the DNA TGTGCCGGCATTAGGACTAGCGGGAAGAATGAGCAGTTCTTC.

This clonotype was observed a single time. This rearrangement joins TRBV30 to TRBJ2-3, with TRBD1 as a possible D gene (6 bases). Deletions cut 3 bases from V and 2 bases from J, with 15 bases between. CDR3 length: 15 residues. Germline V gene sequence: CDR1 GTSNPN, CDR2 SVGIG (reference sequence). The DNA of the CDR3 is TGTGCCTGGAGACCTTTTGAGGGGGTCACAGATACGCAGTATTTT. Its translation is CAWRPFEGVTDTQYF. Full variable domain (remainder filled in from reference TRBV30 and TRBJ2-3): SQTIHQWPATLVQPVGSPLSLECTVEGTSNPNLYWYRQAAGRGLQLLFYSVGIGQISSEVPQNLSASRPQDRQFILSSKKLLLSDSGFYLCAWRPFEGVTDTQYFGPGTRLTVL.

This sequence joins TRBV7-3 and TRBJ2-7, with 10 nucleotides matching TRBD2. With V trimmed by 5 bases and J by 10 bases, 11 bases remained unmatched. This CDR3 is 14 amino acids long. Looked up from germline, CDR1 is SGHTA and CDR2 is FQGTGA. CDR3 residues: CASSPTSGAAAQYF. CDR3 DNA: TGTGCCAGCAGCCCAACTAGCGGGGCGGCGGCCCAGTACTTC.

This clonotype was observed a handful of times. This sequence joins TRBV5-1 and TRBJ2-4; 8 bases are shared with TRBD1. The DNA end is more similar to TRBJ2-5, so the J call may be wrong. There are 15 residues in the CDR3. Germline V CDR1 and CDR2: SGHRS, YFSETQ. The CDR3 spells CASSRTGRLQETQYF. As DNA, the CDR3 is TGCGCCAGCAGCCGGACAGGGAGGCTACAAGAGACCCAGTACTTC.

This clonotype was observed a few times. V usage is TRBV4-2 and J usage is TRBJ2-7; TRBD1 matches 8 bases. The CDR3 is 18 amino acids. The J segment lost 5 bases and the V segment lost 2 bases, leaving 17 bases of the junction unmatched. CDR1 is LGHNA, CDR2 YNFKEQ, per germline. CDR3 region: CASSQPPGQESVVHEQYF. The CDR3 nucleotides read TGTGCCAGCAGCCAACCCCCGGGACAGGAAAGCGTCGTCCACGAGCAGTACTTC.

V is TRBV5-1 and J is TRBJ2-1; TRBD2 is a possible D gene (6 bases). This CDR3 has 15 residues. Trimming took 0 bases from V and 0 from J, leaving 7 bases between them. Germline V gene lookup returns CDR1 SGHRS and CDR2 YFSETQ. The CDR3 nucleotides read TGCGCCAGCAGCTTGGAGGACTACTCCTACAATGAGCAGTTCTTC. Translation: CASSLEDYSYNEQFF. The entire variable domain, with the rest obtained from reference TRBV5-1 and TRBJ2-1, is as follows: KAGVTQTPRYLIKTRGQQVTLSCSPISGHRSVSWYQQTPGQGLQFLFEYFSETQRNKGNFPGRFSGRQFSNSRSEMNVSTLELGDSALYLCASSLEDYSYNEQFFGPGTRLTVL.

The sample holds a few counts of this clonotype. The chain is built from TRBV20-1 and TRBJ2-5, with 8 bases fitting TRBD2. Per the germline V gene, CDR1 is DFQATT and CDR2 is SNEGSKA (reference sequence). V trimming: 4 bases; J trimming: 2 bases; junction bases outside the gene matches: 9. The CDR3 sequence is 15 residues long. CDR3 region: CSAKLSSGFQETQYF. CDR3 in DNA: TGCAGTGCTAAATTGTCTAGCGGGTTTCAAGAGACCCAGTACTTC.

The chain links TRBV6-5 to TRBJ1-5; D remains ambiguous. This CDR3 has 13 residues. V dropped 3 bases and J dropped 5 bases, with 8 bases sitting between them. CDR1 is MNHEY and CDR2 is SVGAGI in the germline V gene. The chain's CDR3 is CASSYHRHQPQHF. CDR3 DNA sequence: TGTGCCAGCAGTTATCATCGGCATCAGCCCCAGCATTTT.

This clonotype was observed a handful of times. This chain connects TRBV20-1 to TRBJ2-4; D unresolved. This CDR3 is 15 amino acids long. V was cut by 5 bases and J by 0 bases, with 14 bases left in between. The germline CDR1 and CDR2 sequences are DFQATT and SNEGSKA (reference sequence). CDR3 DNA sequence: TGCAGTGCTCCGGTGTCCCTTCTAGCCAAAAACATTCAGTACTTC. Protein product: CSAPVSLLAKNIQYF.

The V and J genes are TRBV15 and TRBJ2-7, with 10 bases fitting TRBD2. The trim removed 5 bases at V and 2 bases at J, leaving 3 bases unmatched. There are 14 residues in the CDR3. Germline CDR1 reads LNHNV; CDR2 reads YYDKDF (reference sequence). Here the CDR3 DNA reads TGTGCCACCAGCCTAGCGGGAGAAACCTACGAGCAGTACTTC. Protein: CATSLAGETYEQYF.

The rearrangement uses TRBV20-1 and TRBJ2-5, with TRBD1 identical over 8 bases. The J call is uncertain, as TRBJ2-7 better fits the DNA end. This CDR3 spans 14 amino acids. From germline, CDR1 is DFQATT and CDR2 SNEGSKA (reference sequence). The CDR3 loop is CSALLDRAGREQYF. The CDR3 nucleotides read TGCAGTGCCTTACTGGACAGGGCGGGTCGCGAGCAGTACTTC.

The CDR3 region is CASRERVQGTYEQYF. The CDR3 nucleotides read TGTGCCAGCAGGGAGAGGGTGCAGGGTACCTACGAGCAGTACTTC. The chain links TRBV7-8 to TRBJ2-7, with D perhaps given as TRBD1 or TRBD2 (5 bases each). The CDR3 is 15 amino acids. The germline V and J ends were trimmed by 6 bases and 2 bases, with 17 bases remaining between them. From germline, CDR1 is SGHVS and CDR2 FQNEAQ.

In its sample, this clonotype was seen a few times. V and J are TRBV10-1 and TRBJ2-7, with 10 bases aligning to TRBD2. The V and J ends lost 2 bases and 3 bases, in that order; junction bases with no gene match: 7. The CDR3 covers 16 residues. Germline V CDR1 and CDR2: WNHNN, SYGVQD (reference sequence). CDR3 bases: TGCGCCAGCAGTGAGAGGAGGACTAGCGGACGCTACGAGCAGTACTTC. Its translation: CASSERRTSGRYEQYF.

The chain is built from TRBV2 and TRBJ1-5; the D is unclear. This CDR3 comprises 15 residues. Germline loops: CDR1 SNHLY, CDR2 FYNNEI. The ends were cut back, 6 bases at V and 0 bases at J, with 12 bases in the middle. The CDR3 DNA reads TGTGCCAGCAGGCAAGAGACAAATAGCAATCAGCCCCAGCATTTT. Translating gives CASRQETNSNQPQHF.

The V and J genes are TRBV7-9 and TRBJ2-4; no clear D. The end of the DNA is better explained by TRBJ2-7, so the J call may be wrong. Germline V gene lookup returns CDR1 SEHNR and CDR2 FQNEAQ (reference sequence). The CDR3 contains 13 residues. In DNA form, the CDR3 reads TGTGCCAGCAGCCTAGGTGAGAGGTCCGAGCAGTACTTC. Protein sequence: CASSLGERSEQYF.

V gene TRBV9 combines with J gene TRBJ2-1; TRBD2 agrees at 7 bases. The CDR3 is made up of 18 amino acids. Trimming at V came to 0 bases and at J to 7 bases, leaving 16 bases not matched to a gene. Germline CDR1 and CDR2: SGDLS and YYNGEE. CDR3 in amino acids: CASSVVPSGVGGENEQFF. The CDR3 DNA reads TGTGCCAGCAGCGTAGTGCCTAGCGGAGTGGGGGGGGAGAATGAGCAGTTCTTC.

This chain uses TRBV29-1 with TRBJ2-1; D remains unclear. Germline V gene data show CDR1 as SQVTM and CDR2 as ANQGSEA. The CDR3 has 12 amino acids. V lost 3 bases and J lost 3, with 6 bases in between. As DNA, the CDR3 is TGCAGCGTTGATGGGGTCTACAATGAGCAGTTCTTC. Translated: CSVDGVYNEQFF.

This sequence joins TRBV2 and TRBJ1-1, with a possible D match to TRBD1 (6 bases). CDR1 and CDR2 from the germline V gene are SNHLY and FYNNEI. This CDR3 has 15 amino acids. Trimming removed 7 bases at V and 2 bases at J, with 17 bases between. CDR3 sequence reads: CASIIGGQRNTEAFF. CDR3 sequence (DNA): TGTGCCAGCATAATAGGGGGGCAGAGAAACACTGAAGCTTTCTTT. Full variable domain (outside the CDR3, taken from reference TRBV2 and TRBJ1-1): EPEVTQTPSHQVTQMGQEVILRCVPISNHLYFYWYRQILGQKVEFLVSFYNNEISEKSEIFDDQFSVERPDGSNFTLKIRSTKLEDSAMYFCASIIGGQRNTEAFFGQGTRLTVV.

This clonotype was counted a few times. This chain connects TRBV7-2 to TRBJ2-7; TRBD2 matches at 14 bases. The ends lost 3 bases at V and 3 bases at J; junction bases unmatched: 4. The CDR3 is 16 amino acids. Germline V gene sequence: CDR1 SGHTA, CDR2 FQGNSA. The CDR3 loop reads CASSFRTSGRFYEQYF. In DNA, the CDR3 is TGTGCCAGCAGCTTCAGGACTAGCGGGAGGTTCTACGAGCAGTACTTC.

This sequence joins TRBV20-1 and TRBJ2-1, with D uncertain. The CDR3 spans 15 residues. Trimming cost V 3 bases and J 0 bases, with 12 bases left between them. Germline CDR1 is DFQATT and CDR2 is SNEGSKA (reference sequence). This CDR3 is CSARVSMSSYNEQFF. The CDR3 DNA reads as TGCAGTGCTAGGGTTAGCATGAGCTCCTACAATGAGCAGTTCTTC.

This rearrangement joins TRBV27 to TRBJ2-1, with D possibly TRBD1 on 5 matching bases. This CDR3 is built from 16 residues. Trimming cost V 8 bases and J 8 bases, with 25 bases left between them. CDR1 and CDR2 (germline): MNHEY, SMNVEV (reference sequence). CDR3 sequence (DNA): TGTGCCAGCTTTTCCTCTCAGGGTACTTCCCGTCATGAGCAGTTCTTC. It specifies CASFSSQGTSRHEQFF.

The chain employs TRBV6-1 and TRBJ2-6; 14 nucleotides align to TRBD2. Germline V lookup: CDR1 MNHNS, CDR2 SASEGT. Losses at the gene ends were 7 bases for V and 0 bases for J; bases not matched to a gene: 2. The CDR3 runs to 17 residues. CDR3 in amino acids: CASIGTSGSSGANVLTF. The CDR3 nucleotides are TGTGCCAGCATCGGGACTAGCGGGAGCTCTGGGGCCAACGTCCTGACTTTC.

A few counts support this clonotype. The V gene is TRBV19, the J gene TRBJ1-5; tentatively, D is TRBD1 (5 bases). Looked up from germline, CDR1 is LNHDA and CDR2 is SQIVND (reference sequence). The CDR3 length is 15 residues. The ends were cut back, 3 bases at V and 3 bases at J, with 12 bases in the middle. CDR3 nucleotides: TGTGCCAGTAGTATGACCCGACAGCTCAATCAGCCCCAGCATTTT. It encodes CASSMTRQLNQPQHF.